The text below deals with one T cell receptor beta chain. This receptor's antigen is unknown. No base quality information exists; no much larger clone differs at one position. To prepare the library, the immunoSEQ multiplex PCR assay was applied. TCRdb holds this immuneACCESS table with in-frame rearrangements only. Some clones are missing; in checked studies, unresolved V genes explain under half, and the rest has no known cause. Here the sample has tens of thousands of clones; about 90% occur a single time. In total, the top ten clones hold 1.4% of the sample. The data derive from a study of T cell changes during pregnancy in multiple sclerosis (dated by TCRdb to between 2018 and 2021). Regarding the research as a whole: The study looked at changes in the T cell repertoire across pregnancy in women with multiple sclerosis.

Reading the germline V gene gives CDR1 SGHDT and CDR2 YYEEEE. Trimming costs V 0 bases and J 8 bases, and their ends lie 11 bases apart. Inclusive of the bounding cysteine and phenylalanine, the CDR3 is 14 residues long. Just the 42-base CDR3 DNA is kept, in frame starting at base 1. This chain is built from TRBV5-6 and TRBJ1-4, with the D gene uncertain. Sequencing was performed on peripheral blood, taken before pregnancy. The TCR was taken from a female donor with multiple sclerosis, enrolled in a pregnancy study. The CDR3 in this case is CASSLGLGGEKLFF. The base sequence is TGTGCCAGCAGCTTGGGCCTGGGAGGAGAAAAACTGTTTTTT.